These 22 T cell receptor beta chains were all obtained from the same sample, sequenced in a study of identical twins. TCRdb passed the 5' RACE reads through MiXCR, listing each CDR3 protein once. The sample consists of approximately 230,000 distinct CDR3 sequences, over 11% of them appearing once. Input material: memory (CD45RO+) T cells sorted from blood. These receptors originate from a woman aged 18-29 years in good health.

The chain couples TRBV29-1 to TRBJ2-3; the match to TRBD2 covers 15 bases. The ends lost 1 base at V and 1 base at J; junction bases unmatched: 0. The CDR3 length is 16 residues. Germline lookup yields CDR1 SQVTM and CDR2 ANQGSEA. CDR3 protein: CSVEGTSGGGTDTQYF. CDR3 bases: TGCAGCGTTGAAGGGACTAGCGGGGGGGGCACAGATACGCAGTATTTT.

This clonotype came up a few times. V and J are TRBV5-1 and TRBJ2-5, with D uncertain. Germline V lookup: CDR1 SGHRS, CDR2 YFSETQ. V gave up 0 bases and J gave up 5 bases, with 8 bases separating them. The CDR3 is made up of 13 amino acids. The CDR3 nucleotides read TGCGCCAGCAGCTTGGCCGAGAGGGAGACCCAGTACTTC. Protein product: CASSLAERETQYF.

The CDR3 is CAIGGEEQYF. The CDR3 DNA reads as TGTGCCATCGGCGGGGAAGAGCAGTACTTC. The chain has TRBV10-3 and TRBJ2-7; TRBD2 might be the D (6 bases). CDR3 length: 10 residues. Germline CDR1 reads ENHRY; CDR2 reads SYGVKD. The V gene lost 8 bases and the J gene lost 7 bases, with 9 bases spanning the gap.

This clonotype was counted at least ten times. The V and J genes are TRBV5-5 and TRBJ1-3; D remains unclear. The V and J ends lost 1 base and 0 bases respectively, with 5 bases between them. This CDR3 has 14 residues. CDR1 and CDR2 (germline): SGHKS, YYEKEE (reference sequence). CDR3 in DNA: TGTGCCAGCAGCTTGAGTGTCTCTGGAAACACCATATATTTT. Its translation: CASSLSVSGNTIYF.

V usage is TRBV7-2 and J usage is TRBJ1-6; D possibly corresponds to TRBD1 (5 bases). The CDR3 consists of 15 residues. V was shortened by 6 bases and J by 0 bases, with 9 bases between the two germline ends. Germline-derived CDR1 and CDR2 are SGHTA and FQGNSA. Written as DNA, the CDR3 is TGTGCCAGCAGGTCAGGGAGCTCCTATAATTCACCCCTCCACTTT. This translates into CASRSGSSYNSPLHF.

The rearrangement joins TRBV12-3 or TRBV12-4 to TRBJ2-1, with TRBD2 matching over 10 bases. V was clipped by 3 bases and J by 8 bases; unmatched bases: 7. The length of the CDR3 is 15 residues. As DNA, the CDR3 is TGTGCCAGCAGTTTTGGGACTAGCGCGTCGGATGAGCAGTTCTTC. Amino acid sequence: CASSFGTSASDEQFF.

The gene calls are TRBV5-6 and TRBJ1-5, with 8 bases lining up with TRBD1. Germline loops: CDR1 SGHDT, CDR2 YYEEEE. The CDR3 is made up of 16 amino acids. J was trimmed by 5 bases and V by 1 base; bases with no gene match: 8. In DNA form, the CDR3 reads TGTGCCAGCAGCTTGAATAACAGGGGGAACTATCAGCCCCAGCATTTT. Its translation: CASSLNNRGNYQPQHF.

This clonotype was picked up many times. This chain joins TRBV4-3 and TRBJ1-5; no definite D call. V lost 0 bases to trimming and J lost 1 base, with 7 bases between them. Germline values: CDR1 LGHNA, CDR2 YSLEER. The CDR3 totals 15 residues. CDR3 DNA: TGCGCCAGCAGCCAAGATTGGCAGAGCAATCAGCCCCAGCATTTT. Translating gives CASSQDWQSNQPQHF.

The CDR3 region is CASSQEAGAGRGNEQFF. CDR3 in DNA: TGCGCCAGCAGCCAAGAGGCCGGCGCGGGACGGGGCAATGAGCAGTTCTTC. V usage is TRBV4-3 and J usage is TRBJ2-1; the D gene is possibly TRBD2 (6 bases). V was pared by 0 bases and J by 6 bases, with 18 bases between. CDR1 LGHNA and CDR2 YSLEER come from the germline V gene. CDR3 length equals 17 residues.

The chain carries TRBV18 and TRBJ2-7; the match to TRBD1 covers 9 bases. Per germline, CDR1 KGHSH and CDR2 LQKENI. V lost 5 bases, J lost 7 bases, and 6 bases stayed unmatched. CDR3 length: 13 residues. CDR3 nucleotide sequence: TGTGCCAGCTCAGGGACAGGGTCGGTAGAGCAGTACTTC. Amino acids: CASSGTGSVEQYF.

This clonotype came up many times. V gene TRBV12-3 or TRBV12-4 combines with J gene TRBJ1-1; D not resolved. V lost 2 bases and J 0 bases, leaving 10 bases between the germline ends. This CDR3 has 15 amino acids. The CDR3 nucleotides read TGTGCCAGCAGTTTATCGGCAGGACTGAACACTGAAGCTTTCTTT. Translated: CASSLSAGLNTEAFF.

This clonotype was observed a few times. The chain carries TRBV5-1 and TRBJ1-4; 8 bases map to TRBD1. This CDR3 is 14 amino acids long. V shed 5 bases, J shed 4 bases, and the junction held 4 bases outside the gene matches. Germline CDR1 reads SGHRS; CDR2 reads YFSETQ. The CDR3 protein is CASRHGQGNEKLFF. CDR3 coding DNA: TGCGCCAGCAGACACGGACAGGGTAATGAAAAACTGTTTTTT.

The V call is TRBV7-9, the J call TRBJ1-1, with D maybe TRBD1 (5 bases). The CDR3 loop spans 14 amino acids. With 4 bases removed from V and 1 base from J, the gap between germline ends came to 10 bases. Germline-derived CDR1 and CDR2 are SEHNR and FQNEAQ (reference sequence). The CDR3 sequence: CASSSPTGNTEAFF. Here the CDR3 DNA reads TGTGCCAGCAGCTCCCCAACAGGGAACACTGAAGCTTTCTTT.

The rearrangement uses TRBV12-3 or TRBV12-4 and TRBJ2-7, with D perhaps TRBD2 (6 bases). The CDR3 length is 13 residues. Trimming shortened V by 2 bases and J by 2 bases, and 7 bases separated the two germline ends. The chain's CDR3 is CASSLRRAYEQYF. In DNA form, the CDR3 reads TGTGCCAGCAGTTTAAGGAGGGCCTACGAGCAGTACTTC.

This clonotype was detected many times. The rearrangement joins TRBV29-1 to TRBJ2-1, with 7 bases aligning to TRBD1. The V segment lost 5 bases and the J segment 1 base; nucleotides outside the gene matches: 5. This CDR3 has 14 amino acids. Germline CDR1 SQVTM, CDR2 ANQGSEA. CDR3 region: CSVWDSRSYNEQFF. Written as DNA, the CDR3 is TGCAGCGTTTGGGACAGTAGATCCTACAATGAGCAGTTCTTC.

In its sample, this clonotype was seen once. J is TRBJ2-5 and V is TRBV7-6; TRBD2 matches at 8 bases. V lost 1 base, J lost 1 base, and 2 bases stayed unmatched. In germline, CDR1 is SGHVS, CDR2 FNYEAQ. CDR3 length: 15 amino acids. CDR3 loop: CASSLGGGPQETQYF. The CDR3 nucleotides are TGTGCCAGCAGCTTAGGCGGGGGGCCCCAAGAGACCCAGTACTTC.

J is TRBJ1-4 and V is TRBV7-6; 7 nucleotides match TRBD1. CDR1 is SGHVS, CDR2 FNYEAQ, per germline. With 5 bases clipped from V and 6 bases from J, the junction kept 9 bases outside the gene matches. This CDR3 is 15 amino acids long. The DNA for the CDR3 is TGTGCCAGCAGCCCCCTGACAGGGTCGTATGAAAAACTGTTTTTT. Amino acids: CASSPLTGSYEKLFF.

This clonotype was observed a few times. The CDR3 sequence: CASSPERGLAGVNEQFF. CDR3 sequence (DNA): TGTGCCAGCAGCCCCGAGCGAGGACTAGCGGGAGTCAATGAGCAGTTCTTC. This sequence joins TRBV7-9 and TRBJ2-1; 13 bases line up with TRBD2. Germline trimming cut 5 bases from V and 6 bases from J; bases unmatched to any gene: 10. Germline CDR1 is SEHNR and CDR2 is FQNEAQ (reference sequence). This CDR3 is 17 amino acids long.

J is TRBJ2-7 and V is TRBV7-9; D is possibly TRBD1 or TRBD2 (5 bases each). Trimming removed 5 bases at V and 6 bases at J, with 17 bases between. This CDR3 has 14 residues. CDR1 is SEHNR and CDR2 is FQNEAQ in the germline V gene (reference sequence). DNA for the CDR3: TGTGCCAGCAGCCAAAGGGGAGAGACAGCCGAGCAGTACTTC. Translation gives CASSQRGETAEQYF.

There are a few counts of this clonotype. The rearrangement joins TRBV5-1 to TRBJ2-2, with 9 bases aligning to TRBD1. Trimming at V came to 5 bases and at J to 0 bases, leaving 8 bases not matched to a gene. The germline CDR1 and CDR2 sequences are SGHRS and YFSETQ. The CDR3 is 17 amino acids. This CDR3 is CASRTGTGTANTGELFF. The CDR3 DNA reads as TGCGCCAGCAGAACCGGGACAGGGACGGCGAACACCGGGGAGCTGTTTTTT.

On this clonotype itself: Its ends do not fully match the called genes, so a read error is possible. The chain couples TRBV28 to TRBJ1-2; maybe TRBD1 (6 bases). Germline CDR1 reads MDHEN; CDR2 reads SYDVKM. CDR3 length equals 11 residues. CDR3 sequence (DNA): TGTGCCAGCAGTTTATGGTGGGACACCTCTTTC. This codes for CASSLWWDTSF.

This clonotype has only a few counts. V is TRBV6-5 and J is TRBJ2-3, with D unresolved. This CDR3 has 11 amino acids. The V end was cut by 10 bases, the J end by 5 bases, with 10 bases between. Germline CDR1 MNHEY, CDR2 SVGAGI. The CDR3 protein is CATRKRDTQYF. As DNA, the CDR3 is TGTGCCACCAGGAAGAGAGATACGCAGTATTTT.